The 13 T cell receptor beta chains given below trace back to one sample, sequenced in a study of human T cells and chemical hapten exposure. A single record per CDR3 protein comes from TCRdb applying MiXCR to the RACE reads. Of just over 350,000 distinct CDR3 sequences listed, more than 5% are singletons. Time point denoted: patch test 2, 6 weeks after DPC sensitization. Treatment indicated: therapeutic diphenylcyclopropenone sensitization with weekly scalp DPC. Sequenced here: whole blood, sampled in connection with sensitization to the hapten diphenylcyclopropenone (DPC). The receptor source for this set is a young woman with alopecia areata. Some clones in this sample may be carry-over from other donors' samples.

This clonotype has ten or more counts. This chain connects TRBV18 to TRBJ1-5; no firm D call. CDR3 length: 13 residues. V was clipped by 5 bases and J by 1 base, with 6 bases between them. Germline CDR1 reads KGHSH; CDR2 reads LQKENI. CDR3 amino acids: CASSSQSNQPQHF. In DNA form, the CDR3 reads TGTGCCAGCTCATCACAGAGCAATCAGCCCCAGCATTTT.

The J gene is TRBJ2-7, the V gene TRBV11-2; D not certain. The V end lost 5 bases, the J end lost 2 bases, and 13 bases lay between the germline ends. Germline V gives CDR1 SGHAT, CDR2 FQNNGV. The CDR3 sequence is 14 residues long. The CDR3: CASSPGPLTYEQYF. CDR3 nucleotide sequence: TGTGCCAGCAGCCCAGGCCCATTGACCTACGAGCAGTACTTC. Filled out from reference TRBV11-2 and TRBJ2-7, the complete variable domain reads EAGVAQSPRYKIIEKRQSVAFWCNPISGHATLYWYQQILGQGPKLLIQFQNNGVVDDSQLPKDRFSAERLKGVDSTLKIQPAKLEDSAVYLCASSPGPLTYEQYFGPGTRLTVT.

This clonotype was recorded many times. V gene TRBV20-1 combines with J gene TRBJ1-1; D possibly corresponds to TRBD1 (6 bases). V lost 1 base and J 11 bases, leaving 17 bases between the germline ends. CDR3 length: 13 amino acids. Per germline, CDR1 DFQATT and CDR2 SNEGSKA (reference sequence). This CDR3 reads CSARVVFGGQAFF. For the CDR3, the DNA is TGCAGTGCTAGAGTGGTTTTCGGGGGGCAGGCTTTCTTT.

This clonotype was seen a handful of times. V and J are TRBV4-2 and TRBJ1-1; D call uncertain. Germline values: CDR1 LGHNA, CDR2 YNFKEQ. The CDR3 extends over 17 amino acids. Between the trimmed V and J ends, which lost 0 bases and 4 bases, there was a span of 18 bases. The CDR3 is CASSQEVVAGAGTEAFF. In DNA, the CDR3 is TGTGCCAGCAGCCAAGAAGTTGTAGCAGGCGCGGGCACTGAAGCTTTCTTT.

There are many counts of this clonotype. This chain links TRBV5-1 with TRBJ2-5; 9 bases map to TRBD2. Per germline, CDR1 SGHRS and CDR2 YFSETQ. Trimming cost V 0 bases and J 2 bases; bases outside gene matches: 8. The CDR3 loop spans 17 amino acids. CDR3 sequence: CASSLVAGGPRQETQYF. CDR3 coding DNA: TGCGCCAGCAGCTTGGTTGCGGGGGGGCCTCGACAAGAGACCCAGTACTTC.

This clonotype appeared many times. The V call is TRBV6-1, the J call TRBJ1-5; TRBD1 is a possible D gene (5 bases). This CDR3 is 18 amino acids long. The ends were cut back, 7 bases at V and 2 bases at J, with 24 bases in the middle. Germline values: CDR1 MNHNS, CDR2 SASEGT. The CDR3 nucleotides are TGTGCCAGCATCCGCCCCGGCGGGGCGCCGGTTGGCAATCAGCCCCAGCATTTT. Its translation: CASIRPGGAPVGNQPQHF.

This clonotype was seen repeatedly, ten times or more. V gene TRBV4-3 combines with J gene TRBJ1-6, with 7 positions matching TRBD1. The V segment lost 3 bases and the J segment 0 bases; nucleotides outside the gene matches: 8. Germline V gene lookup returns CDR1 LGHNA and CDR2 YSLEER. There are 18 residues in the CDR3. Here the CDR3 reads CASSHALPGGSYNSPLHF. Here the CDR3 DNA reads TGCGCCAGCAGCCATGCCCTTCCAGGGGGCTCCTATAATTCACCCCTCCACTTT.

The chain uses TRBV4-3 and TRBJ2-1; 10 positions match TRBD2. CDR3 length: 15 amino acids. Germline loops: CDR1 LGHNA, CDR2 YSLEER. J gave up 9 bases and V 3 bases, and 8 bases lay outside the gene matches. The CDR3, as DNA: TGCGCCAGCAGCCACACTAGCGGGGTTCGATCTGAGCAGTTCTTC. Translated, it gives CASSHTSGVRSEQFF.

The chain joins TRBV3-1 to TRBJ1-3; D gene unclear. This CDR3 region has 14 residues. The V and J ends lost 2 bases and 1 base respectively, with 6 bases between them. Germline V gene lookup returns CDR1 LGHDT and CDR2 YNNKEL (reference sequence). The CDR3 protein is CASSQMVSGNTIYF. Here the CDR3 DNA reads TGTGCCAGCAGCCAAATGGTATCTGGAAACACCATATATTTT. The variable domain in full, completed from reference TRBV3-1 and TRBJ1-3, reads DTAVSQTPKYLVTQMGNDKSIKCEQNLGHDTMYWYKQDSKKFLKIMFSYNNKELIINETVPNRFSPKSPDKAHLNLHINSLELGDSAVYFCASSQMVSGNTIYFGEGSWLTVV.

This clonotype was seen repeatedly, ten times or more. J is TRBJ2-3 and V is TRBV7-6; TRBD2 agrees at 8 bases. CDR1 SGHVS and CDR2 FNYEAQ come from the germline V gene. CDR3 size: 16 residues. J was trimmed by 1 base and V by 5 bases; bases with no gene match: 8. The CDR3 is CASSARLAMGTDTQYF. Here the CDR3 DNA reads TGTGCCAGCAGCGCCCGACTAGCGATGGGCACAGATACGCAGTATTTT.

This clonotype was seen a few times. The rearrangement links TRBV28 to TRBJ2-7, with 10 nucleotides matching TRBD1. Germline V gene lookup returns CDR1 MDHEN and CDR2 SYDVKM. The CDR3 loop spans 15 amino acids. The V gene end was trimmed by 6 bases and the J gene end by 6 bases; junction bases not matched to a gene: 11. The CDR3 spells CASRLPGQGLGEQYF. The CDR3 DNA reads TGTGCCAGCAGGTTACCGGGACAGGGGTTGGGCGAGCAGTACTTC.

There are many counts of this clonotype. This chain joins TRBV3-1 and TRBJ2-2; tentatively, D is TRBD1 or TRBD2 (5 bases each). The CDR3 is 16 residues long. Germline V gene lookup returns CDR1 LGHDT and CDR2 YNNKEL (reference sequence). Trimming left V 5 bases short and J 5 bases short, with 18 bases between. The CDR3 nucleotides read TGTGCCAGCAGCGGACGATCGAGGGGTACTACCGGGGAGCTGTTTTTT. It is translated as CASSGRSRGTTGELFF.

This clonotype was found many times. The chain employs TRBV6-4 and TRBJ2-3, with TRBD2 matching 11 bases. CDR1 and CDR2 from the germline V gene are MRHNA and SNTAGT. The CDR3 is 16 amino acids. The J segment lost 5 bases and the V segment lost 4 bases, leaving 8 bases of the junction unmatched. In DNA, the CDR3 is TGTGCCAGCAGTGTAAGGGCTAGCGGGGGGCAAGATACGCAGTATTTT. Protein product: CASSVRASGGQDTQYF.